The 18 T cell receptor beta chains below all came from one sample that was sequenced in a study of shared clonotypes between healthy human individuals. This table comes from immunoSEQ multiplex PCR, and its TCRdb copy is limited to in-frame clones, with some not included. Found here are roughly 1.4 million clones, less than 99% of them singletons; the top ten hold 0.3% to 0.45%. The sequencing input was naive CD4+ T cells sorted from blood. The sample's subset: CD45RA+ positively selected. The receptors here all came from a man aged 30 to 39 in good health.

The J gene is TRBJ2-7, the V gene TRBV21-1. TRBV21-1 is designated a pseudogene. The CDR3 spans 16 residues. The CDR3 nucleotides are TGTGCCAGCAGCAAAGTTTGTTGGACGGACTCCTACGAGCAGTACTTC. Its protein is CASSKVCWTDSYEQYF.

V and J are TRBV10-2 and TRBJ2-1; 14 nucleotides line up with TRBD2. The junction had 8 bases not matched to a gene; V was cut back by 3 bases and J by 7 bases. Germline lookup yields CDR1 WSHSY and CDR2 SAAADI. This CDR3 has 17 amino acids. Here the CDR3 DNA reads TGCGCCAGCAGTGACGCAGGACTAGCGGGAGGATGGAATGAGCAGTTCTTC. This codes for CASSDAGLAGGWNEQFF.

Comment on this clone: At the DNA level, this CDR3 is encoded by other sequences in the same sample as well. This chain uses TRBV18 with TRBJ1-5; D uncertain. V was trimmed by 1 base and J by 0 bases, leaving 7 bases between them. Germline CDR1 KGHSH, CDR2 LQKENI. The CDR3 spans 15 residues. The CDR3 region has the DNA TGTGCCAGCTCACCACTTGGCAGTAGCAATCAGCCCCAGCATTTT. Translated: CASSPLGSSNQPQHF.

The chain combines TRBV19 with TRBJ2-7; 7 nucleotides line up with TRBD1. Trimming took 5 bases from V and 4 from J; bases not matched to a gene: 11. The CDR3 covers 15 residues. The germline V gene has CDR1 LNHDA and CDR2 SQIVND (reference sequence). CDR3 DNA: TGTGCCAGTAGTGGCTCCGGGACAGTAGATTACGAGCAGTACTTC. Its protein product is CASSGSGTVDYEQYF.

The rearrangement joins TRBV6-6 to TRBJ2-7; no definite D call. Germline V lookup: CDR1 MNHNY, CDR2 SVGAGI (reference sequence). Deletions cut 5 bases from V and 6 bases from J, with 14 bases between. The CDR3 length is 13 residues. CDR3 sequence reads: CASSAEAPSEQYF. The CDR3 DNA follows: TGTGCCAGCAGTGCCGAAGCCCCCTCCGAGCAGTACTTC.

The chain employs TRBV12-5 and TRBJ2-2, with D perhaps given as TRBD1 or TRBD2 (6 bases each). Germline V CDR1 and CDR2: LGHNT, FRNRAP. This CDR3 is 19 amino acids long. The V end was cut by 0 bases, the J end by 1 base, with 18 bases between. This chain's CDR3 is CASGLVGRGLSLNTGELFF. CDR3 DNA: TGTGCTAGTGGTTTGGTAGGCAGGGGACTTAGCTTGAACACCGGGGAGCTGTTTTTT. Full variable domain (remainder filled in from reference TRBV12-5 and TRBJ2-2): DARVTQTPRHKVTEMGQEVTMRCQPILGHNTVFWYRQTMMQGLELLAYFRNRAPLDDSGMPKDRFSAEMPDATLATLKIQPSEPRDSAVYFCASGLVGRGLSLNTGELFFGEGSRLTVL.

For the CDR3, the DNA is TGTGCCAGCAGTTACGCGGGAGGGATTACAGATACGCAGTATTTT. This encodes CASSYAGGITDTQYF. The chain carries TRBV6-5 and TRBJ2-3; 9 bases map to TRBD2. CDR1 MNHEY and CDR2 SVGAGI come from the germline V gene. The CDR3 has 15 residues. V dropped 2 bases and J dropped 3; count of bases not matched to a gene: 3.

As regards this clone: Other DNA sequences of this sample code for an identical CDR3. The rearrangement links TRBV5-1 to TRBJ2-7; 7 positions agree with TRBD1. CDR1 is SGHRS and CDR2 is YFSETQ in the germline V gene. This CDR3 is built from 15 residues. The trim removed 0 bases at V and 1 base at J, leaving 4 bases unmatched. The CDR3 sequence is CASSLAGTVSYEQYF. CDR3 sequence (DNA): TGCGCCAGCAGCTTGGCCGGGACAGTTTCCTACGAGCAGTACTTC.

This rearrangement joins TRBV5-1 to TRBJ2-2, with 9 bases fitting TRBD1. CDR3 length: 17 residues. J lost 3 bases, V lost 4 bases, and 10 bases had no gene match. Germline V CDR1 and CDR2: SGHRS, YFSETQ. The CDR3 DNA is TGCGCCAGCAGCCCGGGACAGGGAGGGGGAGACACCGGGGAGCTGTTTTTT. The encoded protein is CASSPGQGGGDTGELFF.

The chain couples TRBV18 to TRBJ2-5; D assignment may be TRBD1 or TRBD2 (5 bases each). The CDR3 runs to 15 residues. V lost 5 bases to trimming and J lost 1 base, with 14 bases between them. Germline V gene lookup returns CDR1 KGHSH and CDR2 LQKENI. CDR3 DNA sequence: TGTGCCAGCTCATCGCTGACGGGGACCCAAGAGACCCAGTACTTC. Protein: CASSSLTGTQETQYF.

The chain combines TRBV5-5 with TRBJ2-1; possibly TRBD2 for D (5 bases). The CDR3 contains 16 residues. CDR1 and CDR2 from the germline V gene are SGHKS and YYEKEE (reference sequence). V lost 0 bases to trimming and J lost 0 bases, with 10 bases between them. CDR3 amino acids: CASSLEASSSYNEQFF. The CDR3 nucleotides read TGTGCCAGCAGCTTGGAGGCTAGCAGCTCCTACAATGAGCAGTTCTTC.

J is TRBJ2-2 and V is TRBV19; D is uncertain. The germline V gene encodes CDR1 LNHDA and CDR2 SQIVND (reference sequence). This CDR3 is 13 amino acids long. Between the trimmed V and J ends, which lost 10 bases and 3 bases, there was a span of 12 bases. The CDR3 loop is CATLRQDTGELFF. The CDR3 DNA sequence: TGTGCCACATTGCGGCAGGACACCGGGGAGCTGTTTTTT.

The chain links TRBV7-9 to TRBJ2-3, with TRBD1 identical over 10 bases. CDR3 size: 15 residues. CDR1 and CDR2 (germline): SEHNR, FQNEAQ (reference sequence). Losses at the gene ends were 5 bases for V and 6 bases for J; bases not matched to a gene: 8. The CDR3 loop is CASSQWDRGTDTQYF. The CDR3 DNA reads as TGTGCCAGCAGCCAATGGGACAGGGGAACCGATACGCAGTATTTT.

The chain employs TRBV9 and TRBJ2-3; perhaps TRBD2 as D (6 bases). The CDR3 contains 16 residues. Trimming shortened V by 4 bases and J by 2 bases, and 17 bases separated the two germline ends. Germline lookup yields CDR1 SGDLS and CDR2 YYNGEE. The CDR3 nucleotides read TGTGCCAGCAGCTCTGGAGGGGCTCTCCTCACAGATACGCAGTATTTT. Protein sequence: CASSSGGALLTDTQYF. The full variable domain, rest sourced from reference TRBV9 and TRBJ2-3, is DSGVTQTPKHLITATGQRVTLRCSPRSGDLSVYWYQQSLDQGLQFLIQYYNGEERAKGNILERFSAQQFPDLHSELNLSSLELGDSALYFCASSSGGALLTDTQYFGPGTRLTVL.

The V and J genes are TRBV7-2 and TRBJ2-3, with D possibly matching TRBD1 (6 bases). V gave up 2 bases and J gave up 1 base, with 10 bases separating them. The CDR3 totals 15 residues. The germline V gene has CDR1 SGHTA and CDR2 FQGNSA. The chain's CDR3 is CASSLQGTGTDTQYF. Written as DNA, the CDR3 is TGTGCCAGCAGCTTACAGGGGACGGGCACAGATACGCAGTATTTT.

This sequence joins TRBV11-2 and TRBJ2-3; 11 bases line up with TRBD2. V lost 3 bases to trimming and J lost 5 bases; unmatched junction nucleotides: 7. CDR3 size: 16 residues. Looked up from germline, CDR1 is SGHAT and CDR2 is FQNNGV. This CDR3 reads CASSFLAGGGGDTQYF. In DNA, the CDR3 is TGTGCCAGCAGCTTCCTAGCGGGAGGAGGGGGAGATACGCAGTATTTT.

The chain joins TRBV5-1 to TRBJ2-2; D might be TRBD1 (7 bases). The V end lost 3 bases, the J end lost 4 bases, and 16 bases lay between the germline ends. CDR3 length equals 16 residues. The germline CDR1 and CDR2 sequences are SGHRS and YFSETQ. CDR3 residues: CASSSLRGAGTGELFF. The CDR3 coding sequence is TGCGCCAGCAGCTCCCTCAGGGGGGCGGGCACCGGGGAGCTGTTTTTT.

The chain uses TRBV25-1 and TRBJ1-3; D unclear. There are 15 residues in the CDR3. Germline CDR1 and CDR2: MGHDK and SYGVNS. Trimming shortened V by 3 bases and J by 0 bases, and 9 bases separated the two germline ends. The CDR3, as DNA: TGTGCCAGCAGTGACCCCGGGCCCTCTGGAAACACCATATATTTT. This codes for CASSDPGPSGNTIYF.